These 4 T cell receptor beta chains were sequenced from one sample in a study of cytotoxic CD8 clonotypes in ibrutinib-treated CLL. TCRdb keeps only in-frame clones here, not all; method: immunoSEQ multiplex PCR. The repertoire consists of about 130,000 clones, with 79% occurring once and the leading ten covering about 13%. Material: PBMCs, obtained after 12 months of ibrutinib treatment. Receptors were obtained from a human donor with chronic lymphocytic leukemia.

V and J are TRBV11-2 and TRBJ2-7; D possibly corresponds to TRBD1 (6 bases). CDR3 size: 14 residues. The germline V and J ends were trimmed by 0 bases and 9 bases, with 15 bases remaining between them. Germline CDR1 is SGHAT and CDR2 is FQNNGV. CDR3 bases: TGTGCCAGCAGCTTAGAGTCCCAGACAGGCCCGCAGTACTTC. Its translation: CASSLESQTGPQYF. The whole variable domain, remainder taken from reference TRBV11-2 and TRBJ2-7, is EAGVAQSPRYKIIEKRQSVAFWCNPISGHATLYWYQQILGQGPKLLIQFQNNGVVDDSQLPKDRFSAERLKGVDSTLKIQPAKLEDSAVYLCASSLESQTGPQYFGPGTRLTVT.

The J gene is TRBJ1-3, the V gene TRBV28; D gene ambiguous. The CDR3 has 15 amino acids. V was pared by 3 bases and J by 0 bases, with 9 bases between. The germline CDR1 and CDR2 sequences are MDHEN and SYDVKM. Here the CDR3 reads CASSLRPSSGNTIYF. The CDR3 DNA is TGTGCCAGCAGTTTGAGGCCGAGCTCTGGAAACACCATATATTTT.

The DNA for the CDR3 is TGTGCCAGCAGCTTGGTGAGGGGGAGCTCTGGAAACACCATATATTTT. This encodes CASSLVRGSSGNTIYF. The chain is built from TRBV5-6 and TRBJ1-3; a weak D match, TRBD1 (6 bases). Germline V gene data show CDR1 as SGHDT and CDR2 as YYEEEE. This CDR3 is 16 amino acids long. V was cut by 0 bases and J by 0 bases, with 10 bases left in between.

The CDR3 sequence: CASSPRLAGAYNEQFF. DNA for the CDR3: TGTGCCAGCAGTCCCCGACTAGCGGGAGCCTACAATGAGCAGTTCTTC. V and J are TRBV27 and TRBJ2-1; 12 bases align to TRBD2. The CDR3 contains 16 residues. Per germline, CDR1 MNHEY and CDR2 SMNVEV (reference sequence). The ends lost 5 bases at V and 2 bases at J; junction bases unmatched: 4.